The 18 T cell receptor beta chains below were found in one sample sequenced in a study of T-cell reconstitution after alpha-beta-depleted transplantation in children (dated by TCRdb to about 2016). Libraries came from PCR. The run used an Illumina HiSeq 2500. To normalize quantification of the TCRbeta repertoire, the TCR libraries were built with molecular barcoding that relied on unique molecular identifiers. In TCRdb, the public reads were trimmed at Q25 with fastp and aligned with MiXCR, with productive beta chains retained. Every distinct CDR3 protein forms one entry, paired with its most common genes and DNA. The sample data list about 300,000 distinct CDR3 sequences, and roughly a tenth of these were observed just once. Less than 9% of the sample is taken by the ten largest. This specimen's treatment or condition label, interpreted: allogeneic hematopoietic cell transplantation with graft depleted of TCRalphabeta T cells and CD19 B cells.

This material consisted of PBMCs, taken before TCRalphabeta/CD19-depleted stem cell transplant. Receptors were obtained from a boy under three years old with acute myeloid leukemia, due to receive a stem cell transplant.

This clonotype was detected a few times. The chain couples TRBV10-3 to TRBJ2-1; 9 bases map to TRBD2. The CDR3 is 20 amino acids. Losses at the gene ends were 8 bases for V and 1 base for J; bases not matched to a gene: 21. CDR1 and CDR2 (germline): ENHRY, SYGVKD. As DNA, the CDR3 is TGTGCCATCCGAGAATGGGGGCTAGCGGGGATAGAAGGTTCCTACAATGAGCAGTTCTTC. Translating gives CAIREWGLAGIEGSYNEQFF.

This clonotype has ten or more counts. This chain uses TRBV2 with TRBJ2-7; D not resolved. Germline V CDR1 and CDR2: SNHLY, FYNNEI. The CDR3 loop spans 11 amino acids. Trimming took 7 bases from V and 4 from J, leaving 8 bases between them. For the CDR3, the DNA is TGTGCCAGCACTTATTTTTACGAGCAGTACTTC. It translates to CASTYFYEQYF.

This clonotype was recorded many times. The chain is built from TRBV7-3 and TRBJ2-1; TRBD1 aligns across 7 bases. CDR3 length: 14 amino acids. V gave up 0 bases and J gave up 8 bases; unmatched junction bases: 4. Germline CDR1 reads SGHTA; CDR2 reads FQGTGA. The CDR3 bases are TGTGCCAGCAGCTTAACAGGGGGCAGGGATGAGCAGTTCTTC. Encoded protein: CASSLTGGRDEQFF.

Ten or more counts support this clonotype. This chain uses TRBV19 with TRBJ1-1; D uncertain. CDR1 and CDR2 (germline): LNHDA, SQIVND (reference sequence). This CDR3 has 13 amino acids. The ends were cut back, 3 bases at V and 5 bases at J, with 10 bases in the middle. The CDR3 bases are TGTGCCAGTAGTATGGAGGGAAATACTGAAGCTTTCTTT. Encoded protein: CASSMEGNTEAFF. Filled out from reference TRBV19 and TRBJ1-1, the complete variable domain reads DGGITQSPKYLFRKEGQNVTLSCEQNLNHDAMYWYRQDPGQGLRLIYYSQIVNDFQKGDIAEGYSVSREKKESFPLTVTSAQKNPTAFYLCASSMEGNTEAFFGQGTRLTVV.

In its sample, this clonotype was seen many times. This chain connects TRBV5-8 to TRBJ1-6; D is uncertain. The germline CDR1 and CDR2 sequences are SGHTS and YDEGEE. The CDR3 consists of 10 residues. V dropped 3 bases and J dropped 13 bases, with 5 bases sitting between them. CDR3 loop: CASSSWPLHF. CDR3 nucleotide sequence: TGTGCCAGCAGCTCGTGGCCCCTCCACTTT.

Remarks on this clonotype: This clone may be a read error of a much larger clone one base away. This chain connects TRBV7-2 to TRBJ2-5; the match to TRBD2 covers 8 bases. CDR1 is SGHTA and CDR2 is FQGNSA in the germline V gene. V lost 1 base and J lost 5; bases outside the gene matches: 6. This CDR3 comprises 15 residues. This CDR3 is CASSLGDGRVETQYF. CDR3 in DNA: TGTGCCAGCAGCTTAGGAGACGGGAGGGTGGAGACCCAGTACTTC. Full variable domain (rest looked up from reference TRBV7-2 and TRBJ2-5): GAGVSQSPSNKVTEKGKDVELRCDPISGHTALYWYRQSLGQGLEFLIYFQGNSAPDKSGLPSDRFSAERTGGSVSTLTIQRTQQEDSAVYLCASSLGDGRVETQYFGPGTRLLVL.

The V and J genes are TRBV29-1 and TRBJ1-4; TRBD1 is a possible D gene (6 bases). The germline CDR1 and CDR2 sequences are SQVTM and ANQGSEA. V lost 4 bases and J lost 0, with 12 bases in between. This CDR3 has 15 amino acids. The CDR3: CSVAGGPATNEKLFF. The CDR3 region has the DNA TGCAGCGTTGCTGGGGGGCCTGCAACTAATGAAAAACTGTTTTTT.

This clonotype was observed at least ten times. The V and J genes are TRBV25-1 and TRBJ1-1; TRBD1 aligns across 8 bases. The V gene end was trimmed by 6 bases and the J gene end by 1 base; junction bases not matched to a gene: 4. CDR3 length: 14 residues. Germline V gives CDR1 MGHDK, CDR2 SYGVNS. The CDR3 coding sequence is TGTGCCAGCAGACGACAGGGGCGGAACACTGAAGCTTTCTTT. This sequence encodes CASRRQGRNTEAFF.

This clonotype was observed many times. This sequence joins TRBV20-1 and TRBJ2-3; either TRBD1 or TRBD2 may supply D (6 bases each). The germline gives CDR1 DFQATT, CDR2 SNEGSKA (reference sequence). The length of the CDR3 is 15 residues. Trimming removed 6 bases from V and 1 base from J, with 17 bases in between. CDR3 sequence reads: CSAGVRGTGTDTQYF. CDR3 in DNA: TGCAGTGCGGGAGTTAGGGGGACTGGCACAGATACGCAGTATTTT.

This clonotype was counted ten times or more. The chain employs TRBV28 and TRBJ2-7; D is unresolved. V shed 2 bases and J shed 3 bases, with 14 bases lying between them. Germline values: CDR1 MDHEN, CDR2 SYDVKM. The CDR3 spans 15 residues. The CDR3 DNA reads as TGTGCCAGCAGTTTACGGCCCCAACATTTCTACGAGCAGTACTTC. The encoded protein is CASSLRPQHFYEQYF.

This clonotype was observed many times. The J gene is TRBJ1-2, the V gene TRBV30; 8 bases are shared with TRBD1. V was clipped by 1 base and J by 2 bases; unmatched bases: 9. The CDR3 is made up of 16 amino acids. CDR1 GTSNPN and CDR2 SVGIG come from the germline V gene (reference sequence). The CDR3 DNA follows: TGTGCCTGGAGTGGGCTTTTGACAGGGGTGAACTATGGCTACACCTTC. It encodes CAWSGLLTGVNYGYTF.

This clonotype was picked up many times. The chain has TRBV5-1 and TRBJ2-7; 7 bases fit TRBD1. V shed 4 bases, J shed 3 bases, and the junction held 7 bases outside the gene matches. Germline V lookup: CDR1 SGHRS, CDR2 YFSETQ. CDR3 size: 14 residues. CDR3 amino acids: CASSLSGQIYEQYF. CDR3 coding DNA: TGCGCCAGCAGCCTGTCGGGACAGATCTACGAGCAGTACTTC. Drawing the rest from reference TRBV5-1 and TRBJ2-7, the complete variable domain is KAGVTQTPRYLIKTRGQQVTLSCSPISGHRSVSWYQQTPGQGLQFLFEYFSETQRNKGNFPGRFSGRQFSNSRSEMNVSTLELGDSALYLCASSLSGQIYEQYFGPGTRLTVT.

In regard to this clonotype: A much bigger clone sits one base away, suggesting this may be a read error. This chain links TRBV29-1 with TRBJ1-1, with D possibly matching TRBD1 (5 bases). V was cut by 3 bases and J by 0 bases, with 14 bases left in between. This CDR3 is built from 15 residues. Germline lookup yields CDR1 SQVTM and CDR2 ANQGSEA. CDR3 in DNA: TGCAGCGTTGACCGGGGAGTAGGGGTGAACACTGAAGCTTTCTTT. It translates to CSVDRGVGVNTEAFF.

This clonotype was observed many times. This sequence joins TRBV25-1 and TRBJ2-3; 11 bases map to TRBD2. The CDR3 has 16 residues. V lost 6 bases and J lost 4; bases outside the gene matches: 9. Germline CDR1 is MGHDK and CDR2 is SYGVNS. The CDR3 loop is CASSRSSGRFPDTQYF. CDR3 bases: TGTGCCAGCAGCCGGTCTAGCGGGAGGTTCCCAGATACGCAGTATTTT. Full variable domain (outside the CDR3, taken from reference TRBV25-1 and TRBJ2-3): EADIYQTPRYLVIGTGKKITLECSQTMGHDKMYWYQQDPGMELHLIHYSYGVNSTEKGDLSSESTVSRIRTEHFPLTLESARPSHTSQYLCASSRSSGRFPDTQYFGPGTRLTVL.

This clonotype was detected many times. For the CDR3, the DNA is TGTGCCAGCAGGGACAGGGGGTATGGCTACACCTTC. As protein: CASRDRGYGYTF. The rearrangement uses TRBV12-3 or TRBV12-4 and TRBJ1-2, with 10 bases aligning to TRBD1. The CDR3 extends over 12 amino acids. Trimming cost V 6 bases and J 5 bases; bases outside gene matches: 0.

This clonotype occurred many times. The chain couples TRBV5-1 to TRBJ1-5; TRBD1 aligns across 8 bases. The germline V gene has CDR1 SGHRS and CDR2 YFSETQ. The V and J ends lost 4 bases and 4 bases, in that order; junction bases with no gene match: 4. The CDR3 totals 14 residues. The CDR3 region is CASSAGQGNQPQHF. The CDR3 bases are TGCGCCAGCAGCGCCGGACAGGGTAATCAGCCCCAGCATTTT.

In its sample, this clonotype was seen a few times. CDR3 bases: TGTGCCAGCAGAACTTGGGCCAAAAACATTCAGTACTTC. Amino acids: CASRTWAKNIQYF. This chain links TRBV6-1 with TRBJ2-4; D is uncertain. The CDR3 totals 13 residues. V lost 6 bases and J lost 1, with 7 bases in between. Looked up from germline, CDR1 is MNHNS and CDR2 is SASEGT.

Only a few counts were recorded for this clonotype. V and J are TRBV12-3 or TRBV12-4 and TRBJ2-2; TRBD2 matches at 12 bases. Trimming removed 5 bases from V and 6 bases from J; junction bases left unmatched: 7. The CDR3 is 16 residues long. This CDR3 reads CASSPSASGGAGELFF. CDR3 nucleotides: TGTGCCAGCAGTCCCAGCGCTAGCGGGGGGGCCGGGGAGCTGTTTTTT.